This T cell receptor beta chain was sequenced in a study of cytomegalovirus exposure and HLA in healthy donors. Study-wide points: Investigators reported more than 150 TCR beta chains as tied to cytomegalovirus.

As regards this clone: Its antigen is undetermined.

It was with 60 Vbeta and 13 Jbeta primers that the PCR ran. Only in-frame clones appear in the TCRdb table, and some are missing; sequencing was by immunoSEQ multiplex PCR. Among approximately 190,000 clones listed, around 83% were seen once. The CDR3 totals 14 residues. CDR1 KGHSH and CDR2 LQKENI come from the germline V gene. The V and J ends lost 2 bases and 3 bases, in that order; junction bases with no gene match: 3. The sequencing input was PBMCs. The TCR was taken from a man aged 40-55 years in good health and CMV-seropositive. This chain joins TRBV18 and TRBJ1-1, with 7 bases identical to TRBD1. The CDR3 DNA is TGTGCCAGCTCACCATCCACAGGGGACACTGAAGCTTTCTTT. It yields the protein CASSPSTGDTEAFF.